These 14 T cell receptor beta chains were sequenced from one sample in a study of early T cells in non-severe SARS-CoV-2 infection. TCRdb fed the 5' RACE reads into MiXCR, producing one record per CDR3 protein. The table includes some 56,000 distinct CDR3 sequences, more than 9% detected once. The sequencing sample was made of whole blood. These receptor sequences come from an adult who was a healthcare worker with PCR-confirmed SARS-CoV-2 infection or an uninfected control (not recorded which).

This clonotype was counted a few times. The chain links TRBV9 to TRBJ1-2; 8 bases align to TRBD1. CDR1 is SGDLS and CDR2 is YYNGEE in the germline V gene. There are 14 residues in the CDR3. The V gene end was trimmed by 0 bases and the J gene end by 6 bases; junction bases not matched to a gene: 4. This chain's CDR3 is CASSVVRGLDGYTF. CDR3 DNA sequence: TGTGCCAGCAGCGTAGTCAGGGGGCTCGATGGCTACACCTTC.

This clonotype was recorded a few times. The chain has TRBV28 and TRBJ2-7; maybe TRBD1 (6 bases). The CDR3 length is 15 residues. The V end lost 1 base, the J end lost 5 bases, and 15 bases lay between the germline ends. Germline CDR1 reads MDHEN; CDR2 reads SYDVKM. The CDR3 here is CASSLSPSGADEQYF. The CDR3 nucleotides read TGTGCCAGCAGTTTATCCCCCTCAGGGGCTGACGAGCAGTACTTC.

This clonotype was counted many times. The genes are TRBV7-9 and TRBJ2-4; D unresolved. Trimming cost V 5 bases and J 3 bases, with 8 bases left between them. The CDR3 covers 13 residues. Per germline, CDR1 SEHNR and CDR2 FQNEAQ (reference sequence). The CDR3 coding sequence is TGTGCCAGCAGCCCCCTACGCAAAAACATTCAGTACTTC. Its protein product is CASSPLRKNIQYF.

This clonotype has ten or more counts. This sequence joins TRBV10-3 and TRBJ2-7; 12 bases fit TRBD2. CDR1 is ENHRY, CDR2 SYGVKD, per germline. Losses at the gene ends were 10 bases for V and 0 bases for J; bases not matched to a gene: 4. CDR3 size: 14 residues. The DNA for the CDR3 is TGTGCCACCCAGACTAGCGGGAGCTCCTACGAGCAGTACTTC. Its protein is CATQTSGSSYEQYF.

This clonotype was seen many times. CDR3 sequence reads: CASSPSGQGHEQYF. The CDR3 DNA reads as TGTGCCAGCAGCCCCTCTGGACAGGGACACGAGCAGTACTTC. The chain carries TRBV2 and TRBJ2-7; TRBD1 aligns across 8 bases. The CDR3 is made up of 14 amino acids. The germline CDR1 and CDR2 sequences are SNHLY and FYNNEI. Trimming removed 6 bases from V and 5 bases from J; junction bases left unmatched: 9.

The chain is built from TRBV6-6 and TRBJ2-7, with 9 nucleotides matching TRBD2. The CDR3 spans 14 residues. The V gene end was trimmed by 4 bases and the J gene end by 7 bases; junction bases not matched to a gene: 8. Germline V lookup: CDR1 MNHNY, CDR2 SVGAGI (reference sequence). The CDR3 DNA is TGTGCCAGCAGTTTTGGCGGGAGGGCCGATGAGCAGTACTTC. It translates to CASSFGGRADEQYF.

This sequence joins TRBV7-8 and TRBJ2-7; TRBD1 agrees at 9 bases. The CDR3 has 16 amino acids. Trimming cost V 4 bases and J 5 bases; bases outside gene matches: 12. CDR1 SGHVS and CDR2 FQNEAQ come from the germline V gene. In DNA, the CDR3 is TGTGCCAGCAGCTCGAGATCCGGGACAGGGAAGAACGAGCAGTACTTC. It encodes CASSSRSGTGKNEQYF.

V usage is TRBV7-9 and J usage is TRBJ2-1; no definite D call. Germline V gene lookup returns CDR1 SEHNR and CDR2 FQNEAQ (reference sequence). V lost 0 bases and J 8 bases, leaving 8 bases between the germline ends. The length of the CDR3 is 13 residues. The CDR3 region is CASSLAGGYEQFF. The CDR3, as DNA: TGTGCCAGCAGCTTAGCTGGTGGGTATGAGCAGTTCTTC.

This clonotype has a count of ten or more. The V and J genes are TRBV2 and TRBJ1-2; no definite D call. CDR1 and CDR2 (germline): SNHLY, FYNNEI. V was clipped by 6 bases and J by 4 bases, with 15 bases between them. The CDR3 has 14 residues. This CDR3 is CASRPETLTYGYTF. CDR3 sequence (DNA): TGTGCCAGCAGACCCGAGACGTTGACCTATGGCTACACCTTC.

This clonotype was counted many times. The chain joins TRBV11-1 to TRBJ2-7; D not resolved. Per the germline V gene, CDR1 is SGHAT and CDR2 is FQDESV (reference sequence). CDR3 size: 13 residues. V lost 3 bases, J lost 2 bases, and 8 bases lay in between. In DNA form, the CDR3 reads TGTGCCAGCAGCTTTTCCTCAACCTACGAGCAGTACTTC. It is translated as CASSFSSTYEQYF.

This clonotype came up many times. The V gene is TRBV5-6, the J gene TRBJ2-5; D is unclear. The V gene lost 4 bases and the J gene lost 2 bases, with 12 bases spanning the gap. Germline V gene data show CDR1 as SGHDT and CDR2 as YYEEEE. This CDR3 has 14 residues. The DNA for the CDR3 is TGTGCCAGCAGCCTTAGGTCCACACAAGAGACCCAGTACTTC. It encodes CASSLRSTQETQYF.

This clonotype was recorded many times. The chain links TRBV7-9 to TRBJ1-3; possible D gene TRBD1, 5 bases. Germline lookup yields CDR1 SEHNR and CDR2 FQNEAQ (reference sequence). Trimming took off 3 bases at V and 1 base at J, with 10 bases between the two ends. This CDR3 is built from 15 residues. CDR3 in DNA: TGTGCCAGCAGCTTCATCGGGGGGTCTGGAAACACCATATATTTT. It yields the protein CASSFIGGSGNTIYF.

The V gene is TRBV3-1, the J gene TRBJ2-2; no clear D gene. The CDR3 is 16 residues long. V lost 1 base and J lost 2, with 11 bases in between. Germline lookup yields CDR1 LGHDT and CDR2 YNNKEL (reference sequence). CDR3 region: CASSQGRAYNTGELFF. The CDR3 nucleotides are TGTGCCAGCAGCCAAGGACGGGCTTACAACACCGGGGAGCTGTTTTTT.

This clonotype was seen more than once but under ten times. The CDR3 bases are TGTGCCAGCAGTTTGGGACAGGCTAGCACAGATACGCAGTATTTT. It is translated as CASSLGQASTDTQYF. The J gene is TRBJ2-3, the V gene TRBV12-3 or TRBV12-4; TRBD1 agrees at 8 bases. The CDR3 extends over 15 amino acids. The J segment lost 0 bases and the V segment lost 3 bases, leaving 2 bases of the junction unmatched.